This T cell receptor (beta chain) was obtained from a study of cytomegalovirus exposure and HLA in healthy donors. The CDR3 spans 16 residues. Germline lookup yields CDR1 SNHLY and CDR2 FYNNEI. Trimming at V came to 5 bases and at J to 1 base, leaving 8 bases not matched to a gene. 60 Vbeta and 13 Jbeta primers were used in PCR. The method was immunoSEQ multiplex PCR; TCRdb's version includes in-frame clones alone and lacks a portion of them. The sample includes over 110,000 clones, around 78% seen only once; the top ten take 6.2%. Study-wide results and limits: The study flagged roughly 150 TCR beta chains as cytomegalovirus-associated. TRBV6-2, TRBV6-3 and other indistinguishable V segments were excluded. Published work reported that the classifier diagnosed cytomegalovirus status with high specificity and sensitivity.

Healthy bone marrow donors made up the donors. This clone has a handful of counts. Its cognate antigen is unknown. The TCR sequence derives from a woman aged 40-49 years in good health and CMV-seropositive. Sequenced input: PBMCs. The rearrangement links TRBV2 to TRBJ1-5; TRBD1 matches 7 bases. The CDR3 bases are TGTGCCAGCAGTCAACAGGGACAGCTAAGCAATCAGCCCCAGCATTTT. It specifies CASSQQGQLSNQPQHF. The full variable domain, completed using reference TRBV2 and TRBJ1-5, is EPEVTQTPSHQVTQMGQEVILRCVPISNHLYFYWYRQILGQKVEFLVSFYNNEISEKSEIFDDQFSVERPDGSNFTLKIRSTKLEDSAMYFCASSQQGQLSNQPQHFGDGTRLSIL.